The clone carrying this T cell receptor (beta chain) was observed many times. The antigen is undetermined. Unmatched junction bases numbered 5, after V lost 0 bases and J lost 4 bases. Germline V lookup: CDR1 SGHNT, CDR2 YYREEE (reference sequence). This CDR3 spans 16 amino acids. This entry is derived from a study of Graves' ophthalmopathy and Graves' hyperthyroidism. Whole-study findings and limits: Blood contained most expanded thyroid clonotypes exceeding 0.001 frequency.

TCR beta CDR3 regions were amplified from RNA transcripts. First-round RT-PCR employed HTBI primers, with a second-round multiplex PCR after it. TCRdb re-derived calls from the multiplex PCR reads in MiXCR, one entry per CDR3 protein. This table holds about 220,000 distinct CDR3 sequences, around a fifth found once. This receptor was taken from a woman between 50 and 59 years old with Graves' ophthalmopathy. The rearrangement links TRBV5-4 to TRBJ1-2; 11 nucleotides agree with TRBD1. Sequenced input: peripheral blood. The CDR3: CASSLGTGGSGYGYTF. The CDR3 region has the DNA TGTGCCAGCAGCTTGGGGACAGGGGGCAGTGGCTATGGCTACACCTTC.